This T cell receptor (beta chain) was identified in a study of somatic mutations in cytotoxic T cells in rheumatoid arthritis. At the level of the study: Patient blood was drawn as 30 ml EDTA; the draw came right after diagnosis and before any treatment. Among the T-cell populations stained with V beta antibodies, some were separated by flow sorting at nearly 100% purity, including V beta1+ cells whose TCRB was sequenced.

Notes on the study in general: No age-related increase in CD8+ clonality was seen in healthy controls, but one was seen in rheumatoid arthritis patients.

The sample holds a few counts of this clone. What it binds is not known. CDR1 and CDR2 from the germline V gene are SNHLY and FYNNEI. V gave up 6 bases and J gave up 0 bases; unmatched junction bases: 13. The CDR3 covers 17 residues. TCRdb's table, derived via immunoSEQ multiplex PCR, lists solely in-frame clones and lacks some. The sample records 20,000 to 25,000 clones, approximately 84% being singletons. The specimen was CD8+ T cells sorted from blood. The V and J genes are TRBV2 and TRBJ1-2; 7 bases fit TRBD1. The TCR originated in an adult with rheumatoid arthritis. The CDR3 sequence is CASREEGTDLTNYGYTF. CDR3 sequence (DNA): TGTGCCAGCAGGGAGGAGGGGACAGACCTTACTAACTATGGCTACACCTTC.